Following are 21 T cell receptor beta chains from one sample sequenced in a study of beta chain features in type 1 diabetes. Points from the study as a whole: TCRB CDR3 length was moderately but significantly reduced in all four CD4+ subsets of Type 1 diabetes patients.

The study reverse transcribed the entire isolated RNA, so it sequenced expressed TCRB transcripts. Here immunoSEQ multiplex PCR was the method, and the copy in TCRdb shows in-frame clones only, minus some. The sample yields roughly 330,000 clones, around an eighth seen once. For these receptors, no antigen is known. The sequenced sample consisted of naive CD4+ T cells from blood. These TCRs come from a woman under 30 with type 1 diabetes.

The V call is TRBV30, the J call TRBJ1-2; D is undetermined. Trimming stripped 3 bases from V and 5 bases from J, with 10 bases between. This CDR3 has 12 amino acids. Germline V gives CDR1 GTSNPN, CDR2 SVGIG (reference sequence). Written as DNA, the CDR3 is TGTGCCTGGAGCGGGGTTGGGTATGGCTACACCTTC. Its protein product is CAWSGVGYGYTF. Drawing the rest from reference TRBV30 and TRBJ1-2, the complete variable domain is SQTIHQWPATLVQPVGSPLSLECTVEGTSNPNLYWYRQAAGRGLQLLFYSVGIGQISSEVPQNLSASRPQDRQFILSSKKLLLSDSGFYLCAWSGVGYGYTFGSGTRLTVV.

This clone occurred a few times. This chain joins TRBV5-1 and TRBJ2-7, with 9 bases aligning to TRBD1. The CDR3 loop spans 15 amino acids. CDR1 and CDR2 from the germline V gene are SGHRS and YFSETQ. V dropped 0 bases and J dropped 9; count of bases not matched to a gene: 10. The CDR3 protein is CASSLETGGEGRQYV. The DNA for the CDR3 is TGCGCCAGCAGCTTGGAAACAGGGGGCGAAGGTCGGCAGTACGTC.

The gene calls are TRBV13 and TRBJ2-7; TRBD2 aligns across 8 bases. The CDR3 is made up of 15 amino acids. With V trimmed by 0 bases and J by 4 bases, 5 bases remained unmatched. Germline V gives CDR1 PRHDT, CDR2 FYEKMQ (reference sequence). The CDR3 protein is CASSLGASGLYEQYF. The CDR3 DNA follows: TGTGCCAGCAGCTTAGGTGCTAGCGGGTTATACGAGCAGTACTTC.

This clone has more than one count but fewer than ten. This chain's CDR3 is CAISEGRGPYEQYV. DNA of the CDR3: TGTGCCATCAGTGAGGGGCGGGGTCCCTACGAGCAGTACGTC. The chain joins TRBV10-3 to TRBJ2-7; possible D gene TRBD2, 6 bases. Germline assignment: CDR1 ENHRY and CDR2 SYGVKD. Trimming took 2 bases from V and 2 from J, leaving 10 bases between them. This CDR3 has 14 amino acids.

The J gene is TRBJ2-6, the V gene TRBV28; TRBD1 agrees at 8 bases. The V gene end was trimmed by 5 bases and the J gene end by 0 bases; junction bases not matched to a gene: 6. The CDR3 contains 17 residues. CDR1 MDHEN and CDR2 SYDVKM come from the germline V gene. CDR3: CASSAGGPTSGANVLTF. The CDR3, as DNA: TGTGCCAGCAGTGCAGGGGGCCCGACCTCTGGGGCCAACGTCCTGACTTTC.

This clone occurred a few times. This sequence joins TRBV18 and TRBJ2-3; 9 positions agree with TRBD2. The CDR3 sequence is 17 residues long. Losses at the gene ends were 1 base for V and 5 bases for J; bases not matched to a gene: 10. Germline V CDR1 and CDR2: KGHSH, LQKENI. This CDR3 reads CASSPRLVAGVGDTQYF. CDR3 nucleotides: TGTGCCAGCTCACCACGACTAGTAGCGGGAGTTGGAGATACGCAGTATTTT.

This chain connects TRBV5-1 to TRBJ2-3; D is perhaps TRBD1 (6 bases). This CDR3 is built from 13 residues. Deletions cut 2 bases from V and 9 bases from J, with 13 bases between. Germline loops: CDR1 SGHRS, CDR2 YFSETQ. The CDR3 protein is CASSFLTDSTQYF. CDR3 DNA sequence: TGCGCCAGCAGCTTTTTAACGGACAGCACGCAGTATTTT. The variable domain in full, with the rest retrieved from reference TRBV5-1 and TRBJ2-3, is KAGVTQTPRYLIKTRGQQVTLSCSPISGHRSVSWYQQTPGQGLQFLFEYFSETQRNKGNFPGRFSGRQFSNSRSEMNVSTLELGDSALYLCASSFLTDSTQYFGPGTRLTVL.

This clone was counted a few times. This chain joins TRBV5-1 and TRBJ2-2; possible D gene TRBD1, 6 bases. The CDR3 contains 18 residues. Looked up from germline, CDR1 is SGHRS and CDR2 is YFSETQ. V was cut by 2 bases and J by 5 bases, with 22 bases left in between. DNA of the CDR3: TGCGCCAGCAGCTTTCTCGCCCAAACAGGGCCGGAGACCGGGGAGCTGTTTTTT. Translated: CASSFLAQTGPETGELFF.

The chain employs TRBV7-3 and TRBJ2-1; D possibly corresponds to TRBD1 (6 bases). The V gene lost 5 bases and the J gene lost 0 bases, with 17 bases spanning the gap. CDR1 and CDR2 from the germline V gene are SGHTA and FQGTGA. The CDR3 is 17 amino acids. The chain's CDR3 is CASSPTRDTSSYNEQFF. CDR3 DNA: TGTGCCAGCAGCCCCACCCGGGACACCAGCTCCTACAATGAGCAGTTCTTC.

CDR3 residues: CASSLAGGMGNEQFF. CDR3 sequence (DNA): TGTGCCAGCAGCTTAGCCGGCGGGATGGGGAATGAGCAGTTCTTC. The genes are TRBV7-2 and TRBJ2-1; possible D gene TRBD2, 6 bases. This CDR3 has 15 residues. The germline V and J ends were trimmed by 0 bases and 7 bases, with 13 bases remaining between them. CDR1 SGHTA and CDR2 FQGNSA come from the germline V gene.

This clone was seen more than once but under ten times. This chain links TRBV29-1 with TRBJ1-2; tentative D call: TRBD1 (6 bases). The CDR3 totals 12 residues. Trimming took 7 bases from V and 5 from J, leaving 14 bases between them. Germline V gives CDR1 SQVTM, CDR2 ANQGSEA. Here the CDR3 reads CSASGVRYGYTF. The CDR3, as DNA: TGCAGCGCCTCAGGGGTGCGGTATGGCTACACCTTC.

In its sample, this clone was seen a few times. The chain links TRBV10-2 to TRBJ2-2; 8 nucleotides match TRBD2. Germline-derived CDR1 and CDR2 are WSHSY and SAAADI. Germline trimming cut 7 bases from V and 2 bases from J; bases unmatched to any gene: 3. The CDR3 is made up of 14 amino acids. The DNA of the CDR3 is TGCGCCAGCAAGCGGGAGTATAACACCGGGGAGCTGTTTTTT. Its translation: CASKREYNTGELFF.

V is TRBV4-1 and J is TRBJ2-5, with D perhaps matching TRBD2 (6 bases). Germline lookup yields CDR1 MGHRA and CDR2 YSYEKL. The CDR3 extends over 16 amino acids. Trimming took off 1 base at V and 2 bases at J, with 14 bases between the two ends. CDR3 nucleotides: TGCGCCAGCAGCCAAGGTTACGGGAGCGGGCAAGAGACCCAGTACTTC. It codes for CASSQGYGSGQETQYF.

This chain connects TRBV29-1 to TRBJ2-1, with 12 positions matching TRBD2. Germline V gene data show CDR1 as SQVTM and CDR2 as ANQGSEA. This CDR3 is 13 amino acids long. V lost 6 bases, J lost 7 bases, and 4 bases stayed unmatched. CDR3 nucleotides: TGCAGCGTGGCGGGGACTAGCGGGAATGAGCAGTTCTTC. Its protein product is CSVAGTSGNEQFF.

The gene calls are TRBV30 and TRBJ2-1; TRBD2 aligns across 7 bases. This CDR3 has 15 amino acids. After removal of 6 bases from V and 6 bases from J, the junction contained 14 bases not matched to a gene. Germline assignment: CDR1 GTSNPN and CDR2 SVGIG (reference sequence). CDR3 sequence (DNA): TGTGCCTGCCTGAGGGAGGGAGGGCCGGGCAATGAGCAGTTCTTC. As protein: CACLREGGPGNEQFF.

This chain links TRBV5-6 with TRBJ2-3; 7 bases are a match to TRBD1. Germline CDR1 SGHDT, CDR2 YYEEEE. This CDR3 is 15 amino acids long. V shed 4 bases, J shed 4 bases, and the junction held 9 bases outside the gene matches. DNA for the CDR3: TGTGCCAGCAGCGGATTGGACAGGCTCCCAGATACGCAGTATTTT. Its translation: CASSGLDRLPDTQYF.

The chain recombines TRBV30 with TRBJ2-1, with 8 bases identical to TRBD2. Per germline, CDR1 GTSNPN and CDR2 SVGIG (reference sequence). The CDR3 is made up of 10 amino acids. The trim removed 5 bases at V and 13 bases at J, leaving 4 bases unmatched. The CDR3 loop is CAWAGGRQFF. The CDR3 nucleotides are TGTGCCTGGGCGGGGGGACGTCAGTTCTTC.

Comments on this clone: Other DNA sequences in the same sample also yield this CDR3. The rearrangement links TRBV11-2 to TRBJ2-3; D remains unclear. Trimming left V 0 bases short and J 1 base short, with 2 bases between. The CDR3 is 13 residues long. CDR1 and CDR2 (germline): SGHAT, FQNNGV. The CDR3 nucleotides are TGTGCCAGCAGCTTAGACGGCACAGATACGCAGTATTTT. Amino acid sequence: CASSLDGTDTQYF.

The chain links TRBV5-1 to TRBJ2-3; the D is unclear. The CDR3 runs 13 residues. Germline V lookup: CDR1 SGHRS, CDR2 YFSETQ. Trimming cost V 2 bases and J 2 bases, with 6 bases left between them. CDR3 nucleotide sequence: TGCGCCAGCAGCTTCTCCTACACAGATACGCAGTATTTT. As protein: CASSFSYTDTQYF.

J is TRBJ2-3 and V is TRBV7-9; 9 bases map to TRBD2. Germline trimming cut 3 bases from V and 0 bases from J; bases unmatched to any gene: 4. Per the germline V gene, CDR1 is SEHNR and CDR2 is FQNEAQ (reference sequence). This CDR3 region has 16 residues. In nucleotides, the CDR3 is TGTGCCAGCAGCTTTAGCGGGAGAGAGAGCACAGATACGCAGTATTTT. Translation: CASSFSGRESTDTQYF. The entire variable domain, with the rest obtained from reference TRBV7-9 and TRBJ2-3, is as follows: DTGVSQNPRHKITKRGQNVTFRCDPISEHNRLYWYRQTLGQGPEFLTYFQNEAQLEKSRLLSDRFSAERPKGSFSTLEIQRTEQGDSAMYLCASSFSGRESTDTQYFGPGTRLTVL.

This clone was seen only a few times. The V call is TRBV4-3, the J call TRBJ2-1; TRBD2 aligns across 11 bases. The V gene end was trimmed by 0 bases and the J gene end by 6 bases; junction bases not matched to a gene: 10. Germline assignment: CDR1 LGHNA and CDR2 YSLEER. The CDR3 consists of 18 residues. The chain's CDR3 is CASSQDRYSGRASNEQFF. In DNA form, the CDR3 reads TGCGCCAGCAGCCAAGATAGGTATAGCGGGAGGGCAAGCAATGAGCAGTTCTTC.